The entry below describes one T cell receptor (beta chain). What antigen it recognizes has not been identified. The sample holds no much larger clone one base away, and base qualities are not on file. The sample comes from a study of cytomegalovirus exposure and HLA in healthy donors (dated by TCRdb to about 2017). Regarding the study in general: An earlier analysis of several hundred of the donors reported about 300 Gb of sequence data and 100 million to 120 million unique TCR beta sequences obtained from approximately 180 million T cells. To decide whether each TCR beta V gene segment behaved as functional or pseudogenic, an earlier analysis of 587 of the donors relied on high-throughput TCR beta sequencing. The aim of the study was to test whether cataloging public T cell receptors could identify signatures of past pathogen exposure. The T cell repertoires of 670 or so subjects were profiled by immunosequencing and related to cytomegalovirus serostatus. Of the roughly 400 genotyped donors, approximately 83% fell in the genetic ancestry cluster associated with self-reported Caucasian donors. Because of strong linkage in the cohort, roughly five DR-DQ haplotypes were treated as single units for association and clustering. Class I and class II HLA loci were covered by the typing at four-digit resolution. A later genetic analysis took genome-wide SNP genotypes for about 65% of the 666 donors and used that subset as a discovery cohort. An early release that covered roughly 600 HLA-typed donors contained approximately 300 gigabases of sequencing data and tens of millions of unique TCR sequences. On average, approximately 250,000 unique TCR beta nucleotide sequences were sequenced per donor among some 430 genotyped donors of the cohort, with roughly 18% of those sequences being non-productive. All discovery cohort repertoires had been generated using a single sequencing platform. Besides the first cohort of under 700 subjects, a separate validation cohort made up of 120 different subjects was used. The number of typed donors differed by locus: about 629-630 for A, B, C, DRB1 and DQB1; 500 to 550 for DQA1; over 600 for DPA1; and roughly 470 for DPB1. Donor age, sex, ethnicity and CMV serostatus were collected together with the repertoire data. To predict cytomegalovirus infection status, the study combined high-throughput TCR immunosequencing, statistical association of individual TCRs with disease status, and machine learning. The later analysis used no new phenotypic data to find candidate immune exposures, relying instead on TCR beta sequences and their occurrence across donors. To study patterns of TCR occurrence, a later analysis re-analyzed previously published TCR beta repertoires from hundreds of donors and added high-resolution HLA genotyping. Beyond this particular receptor, the publication reports: Compared with equally common non-associated chains, HLA-associated TCR beta chains in a later analysis were more clonally expanded and had lower generation probabilities. Immune exposure information for the cohort was limited to CMV serostatus. According to a later genetic analysis, donors in an Asian-associated ancestry cluster had fewer N-insertions in productive TCRs than the approximately 670-donor mean. Correlated functional status among segregating V segments might reflect linkage disequilibrium, but an unknown experimental factor could not be ruled out. A later analysis found that most CMV-associated TCR beta chains appeared HLA-restricted, with HLA associations seemingly driven largely by CMV exposure. Broadly in line with IMGT annotations, most TCR beta V segments showed up in productive rearrangements about 87% or about 30% of the time in an earlier analysis of several hundred of the donors. In a later analysis, around 17,000 TCR beta sequences were associated with specific HLA alleles at a false discovery rate of 0.05. The authors suggested that the approach could potentially be generalized to other disease states and immunological phenotypes. The classifier was reported to diagnose cytomegalovirus status with high specificity and sensitivity in both the original and validation cohorts. Assigning TCR associations to individual alleles was difficult when HLA alleles, especially DR and DQ, strongly co-occurred. The study gave a list of 150 to 200 TCR beta chains associated with cytomegalovirus. Presence/absence analyses assumed roughly uniform sequencing depth across donors, an assumption that may not hold. In a later analysis, TCR association rates were found to vary across HLA loci, with the most associated TCRs seen for DRB1 alleles and the fewest for HLA-C alleles. According to a later analysis, parvovirus B19, influenza, CMV and Epstein-Barr virus appeared linked to several top co-occurrence clusters. A group of highly shared sequence variants was considered likely to be a technical artifact of the sequencing pipeline. In vitro tests confirmed that a few of the cytomegalovirus-associated TCR beta chains recognize cytomegalovirus antigens. The earlier analysis of approximately 540 of the donors excluded 15 to 20 rarely observed V segments, including chromosome 9 orphons, because counts were too low. An association between a missense DCLRE1C variant and V-gene and J-gene trimming of TCR beta chains was found in a later genetic analysis and replicated in an independent cohort. The 87-base-pair reads could not distinguish some IMGT-functional V segments, including TRBV6-2 and TRBV6-3, so those segments were excluded. A further reported finding was that TCR beta sequences accurately predicted the HLA-A and HLA-B alleles for most subjects in the first cohort. The cohort was sequenced for TCR beta chains only, and without alpha or paired-chain data the features that could be detected were limited. Most TCR sequences were observed very rarely across donors, whereas some public TCRs were present in many individuals. Because some donors lacked HLA typing at each locus, the association tests relied only on the typed subset.

CDR1 and CDR2 were assigned from the germline V gene as MDHEN and SYDVKM. Inclusive of the bounding cysteine and phenylalanine, the CDR3 is 15 residues long. Just CDR3 DNA is preserved here, 45 bases in frame from base 1. The junction carries 13 bases between V and J, which are trimmed by 3 bases and 5 bases respectively. The cohort was made up of roughly 670 healthy bone marrow donors. Cohort members were all nominally healthy when sampled, although unrecorded immune exposures were likely present. The donor was CMV seronegative and was included in the group of several hundred seronegative cohort members. Each donor provided a peripheral blood sample, and peripheral blood mononuclear cells were used for TCR beta sequencing. The Qiagen DNeasy Blood Extraction Kit was used to extract genomic DNA from the blood cell samples. Libraries came from the immunoSEQ multiplex PCR assay. A mixture of 60 forward primers for TCR Vbeta segments and 13 reverse primers for TCR Jbeta segments was used in the multiplex PCR. The CDR3 region of rearranged TCR beta genes was amplified from genomic DNA with a multiplex PCR assay. The Illumina HiSeq System was used to sequence the amplified TCR beta libraries as 87-base-pair reads. For the original study's pipeline: A later analysis tallied tens of millions of unique TCR beta chains across the 640 or so repertoires, and about 10 million of those chains were shared by two or more donors. To remove PCR and sequencing errors, raw reads were error-corrected and collapsed into unique sequences using a nearest-neighbor algorithm that merged closely related sequences. Alignment of CDR3 sequences to IMGT reference sequences was used to assign V, D and J gene segments. For a sequence to be retained, a match of at least six nucleotides was required to both a V gene segment and a J gene segment. Rearrangements were called productive when the CDR3 lacked stop codons and stayed in frame with V and J; all others were non-productive. Following IMGT convention, CDR3 was defined as the stretch from the second conserved V-encoded cysteine up to the conserved J-encoded phenylalanine. In an earlier analysis of more than 550 of the donors, sequences lacking an unambiguous match to a single V gene segment were excluded. In an earlier analysis of a few hundred of the donors, V segments were called functional above 56.7% productive rearrangements and were called segregating when the between-donor standard deviation exceeded 5%. A statistical classification framework was built for diagnosing cytomegalovirus status from the catalog of TCR beta chain sequences. In a later analysis, TCR nucleotide sequences were compared against IMGT/GENE-DB human TR gene sequences so that V and J genes could be assigned. Using the TCRdist pipeline, a later analysis assigned CDR3 sequences along with most-parsimonious VDJ recombination scenarios. In a later analysis, every TCR beta chain was defined by the combination of its CDR3 amino acid sequence and its V-gene family, and reads without a unique V-gene family were dropped. To address suspected cross-contamination and a sequencing artifact, a later analysis removed 592 highly shared, low-generation-probability nucleotide sequences. For each public chain, a later analysis derived a clonal expansion index from normalized ranks of inferred template counts within each repertoire. In a later analysis, generation probabilities were computed using a VDJ recombination model fitted to out-of-frame rearrangements, and the results were checked against IGoR. A later analysis scored TCR-TCR, TCR-HLA and TCR-CMV co-occurrence with hypergeometric tests, applying a repertoire-size bias correction to TCR pairs. In a later analysis, false discovery rates were estimated by permuting HLA or CMV assignments 20 times. In a later analysis, co-occurring TCRs were grouped with DBSCAN, and TCRdist sequence similarity was added when clustering was performed within HLA-allele-positive subsets. Repertoires with fewer than 30,000 or more than 120,000 public chains were left out of co-occurrence clustering, as were about five repertoires with anomalous nucleotide sharing. Imported from immuneACCESS, the table was reduced by TCRdb to in-frame sequences with V and J called. These copies leave out some clones; in studies compared against another copy, an unresolved V gene accounts for under half, and the cause of the remainder is not known. From that table come the V and J calls and clone size; the DNA was used to work out D and trimming. The sample yields 110,000 to 150,000 clones; around four fifths were counted once. About 2.5% of the sample is held by the ten biggest clonotypes.

The specimen was PBMCs. The chain employs TRBV28 and TRBJ1-4; the D gene is perhaps TRBD1, on 6 matching bases. This clonotype originated in a boy aged 2-15 years in good health and CMV-seronegative. The CDR3 has the sequence CASSFPGHLNEKLFF. In nucleotide form, the sequence is TGTGCCAGCAGTTTCCCGGGACACCTAAATGAAAAACTGTTTTTT. Extended through the reference TRBV28 and TRBJ1-4 proteins, this CDR3 yields the full variable domain: DVKVTQSSRYLVKRTGEKVFLECVQDMDHENMFWYRQDPGLGLRLIYFSYDVKMKEKGDIPEGYSVSREKKERFSLILESASTNQTSMYLCASSFPGHLNEKLFFGSGTQLSVL.